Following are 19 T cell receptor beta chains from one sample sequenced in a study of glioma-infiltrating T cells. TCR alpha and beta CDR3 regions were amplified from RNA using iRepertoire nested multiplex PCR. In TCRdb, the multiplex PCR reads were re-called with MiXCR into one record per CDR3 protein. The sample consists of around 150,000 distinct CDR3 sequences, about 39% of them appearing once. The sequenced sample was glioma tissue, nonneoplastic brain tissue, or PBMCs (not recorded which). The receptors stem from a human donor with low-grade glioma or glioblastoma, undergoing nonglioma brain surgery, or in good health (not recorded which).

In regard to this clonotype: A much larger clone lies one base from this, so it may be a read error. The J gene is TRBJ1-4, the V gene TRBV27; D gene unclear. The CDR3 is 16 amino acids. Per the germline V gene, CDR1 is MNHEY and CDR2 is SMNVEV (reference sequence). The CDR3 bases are TGTGCCAGCAGTTTAAGTTATCCGTCCCAGGTTGAAAAACTGTCTTTT. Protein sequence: CASSLSYPSQVEKLSF.

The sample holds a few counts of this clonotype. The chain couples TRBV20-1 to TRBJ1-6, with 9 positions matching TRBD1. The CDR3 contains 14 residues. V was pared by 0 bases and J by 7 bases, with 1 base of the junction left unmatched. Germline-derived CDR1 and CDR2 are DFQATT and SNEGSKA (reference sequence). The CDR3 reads CSAREDRGNSPLHF. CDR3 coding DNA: TGCAGTGCTAGAGAGGACAGGGGCAATTCACCCCTCCACTTT.

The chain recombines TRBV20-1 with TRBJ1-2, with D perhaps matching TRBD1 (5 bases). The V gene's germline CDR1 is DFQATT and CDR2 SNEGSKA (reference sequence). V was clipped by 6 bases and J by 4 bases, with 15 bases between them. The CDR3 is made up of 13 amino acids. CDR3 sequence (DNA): TGCAGTGCAAGGGGCCTGGCGGGCTATGGCTACACCTTC. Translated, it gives CSARGLAGYGYTF.

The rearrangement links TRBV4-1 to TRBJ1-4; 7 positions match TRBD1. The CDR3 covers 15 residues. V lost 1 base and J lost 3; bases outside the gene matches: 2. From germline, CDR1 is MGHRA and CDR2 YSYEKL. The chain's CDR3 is CASSQGGQPNEKLFF. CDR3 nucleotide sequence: TGCGCCAGCAGCCAAGGGGGACAGCCTAATGAAAAACTGTTTTTT.

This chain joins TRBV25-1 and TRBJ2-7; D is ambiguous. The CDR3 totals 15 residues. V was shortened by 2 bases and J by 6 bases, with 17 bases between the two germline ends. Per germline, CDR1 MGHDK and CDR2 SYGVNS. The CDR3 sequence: CASSEVRANGVEQYF. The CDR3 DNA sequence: TGTGCCAGCAGTGAAGTTAGAGCGAATGGAGTCGAGCAGTACTTC.

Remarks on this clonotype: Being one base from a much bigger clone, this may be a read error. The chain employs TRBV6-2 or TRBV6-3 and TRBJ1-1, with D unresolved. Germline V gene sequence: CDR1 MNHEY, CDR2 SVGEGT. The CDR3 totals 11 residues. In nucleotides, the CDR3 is TGTGCCATCCGCCAGAACGCTGAAGCTTTCTTT. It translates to CAIRQNAEAFF.

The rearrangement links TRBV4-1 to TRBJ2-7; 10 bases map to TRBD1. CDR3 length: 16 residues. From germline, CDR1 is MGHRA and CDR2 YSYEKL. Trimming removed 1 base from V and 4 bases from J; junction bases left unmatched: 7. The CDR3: CASSQALGQGYYEQYF. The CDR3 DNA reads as TGCGCCAGCAGCCAAGCATTGGGACAGGGGTATTACGAGCAGTACTTC.

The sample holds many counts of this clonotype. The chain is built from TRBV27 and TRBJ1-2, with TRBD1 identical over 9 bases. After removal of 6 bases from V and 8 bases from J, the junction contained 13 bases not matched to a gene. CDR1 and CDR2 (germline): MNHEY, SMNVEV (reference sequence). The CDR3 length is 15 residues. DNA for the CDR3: TGTGCCAGCAGACCATTGGGGACAGGGCCGAACGGCTACACCTTC. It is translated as CASRPLGTGPNGYTF.

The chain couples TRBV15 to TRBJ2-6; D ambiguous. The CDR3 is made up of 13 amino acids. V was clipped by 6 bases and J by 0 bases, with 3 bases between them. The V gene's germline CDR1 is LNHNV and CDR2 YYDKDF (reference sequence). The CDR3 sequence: CATRDSGANVLTF. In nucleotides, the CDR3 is TGTGCCACCAGGGACTCTGGGGCCAACGTCCTGACTTTC.

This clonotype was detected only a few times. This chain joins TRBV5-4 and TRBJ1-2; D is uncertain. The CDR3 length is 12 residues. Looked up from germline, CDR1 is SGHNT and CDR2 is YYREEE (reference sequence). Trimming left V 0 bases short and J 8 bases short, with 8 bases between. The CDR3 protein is CASSLEQFGYTF. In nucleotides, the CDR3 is TGTGCCAGCAGCTTGGAACAGTTCGGCTACACCTTC. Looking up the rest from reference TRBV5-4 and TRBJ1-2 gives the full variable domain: ETGVTQSPTHLIKTRGQQVTLRCSSQSGHNTVSWYQQALGQGPQFIFQYYREEENGRGNFPPRFSGLQFPNYSSELNVNALELDDSALYLCASSLEQFGYTFGSGTRLTVV.

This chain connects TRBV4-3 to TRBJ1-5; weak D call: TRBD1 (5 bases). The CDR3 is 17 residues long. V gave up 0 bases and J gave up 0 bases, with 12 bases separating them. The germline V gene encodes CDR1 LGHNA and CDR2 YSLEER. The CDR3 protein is CASSQDHDSFSNQPQHF. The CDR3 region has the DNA TGCGCCAGCAGCCAAGATCACGACAGCTTTAGCAATCAGCCCCAGCATTTT.

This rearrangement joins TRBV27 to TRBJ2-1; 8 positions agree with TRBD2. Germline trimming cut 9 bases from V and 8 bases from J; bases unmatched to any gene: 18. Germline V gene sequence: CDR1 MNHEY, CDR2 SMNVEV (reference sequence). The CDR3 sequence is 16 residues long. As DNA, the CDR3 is TGTGCCAGTTCAGTTAGCGGGGTAGAATCTTTCCATGAGCAGTTCTTC. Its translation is CASSVSGVESFHEQFF.

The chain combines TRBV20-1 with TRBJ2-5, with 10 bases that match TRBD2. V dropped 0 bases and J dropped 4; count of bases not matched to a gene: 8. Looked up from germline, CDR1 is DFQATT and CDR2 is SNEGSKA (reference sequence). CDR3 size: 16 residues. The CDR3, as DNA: TGCAGTGCTAGAGATCGGTCTAGCGGGAGCACAGAGACCCAGTACTTC. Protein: CSARDRSSGSTETQYF.

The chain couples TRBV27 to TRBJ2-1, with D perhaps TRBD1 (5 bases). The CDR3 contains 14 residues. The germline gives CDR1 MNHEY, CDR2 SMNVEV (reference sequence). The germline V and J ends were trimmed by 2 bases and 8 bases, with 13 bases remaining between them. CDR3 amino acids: CASSLLGARDEQFF. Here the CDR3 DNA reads TGTGCCAGCAGTTTACTCGGCGCCAGGGATGAGCAGTTCTTC.

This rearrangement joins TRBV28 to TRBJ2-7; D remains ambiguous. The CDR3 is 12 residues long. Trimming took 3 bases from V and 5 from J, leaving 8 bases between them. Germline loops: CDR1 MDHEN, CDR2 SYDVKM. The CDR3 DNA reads TGTGCCAGCAGTTTTGGTGAGAACGAGCAGTACTTC. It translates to CASSFGENEQYF.

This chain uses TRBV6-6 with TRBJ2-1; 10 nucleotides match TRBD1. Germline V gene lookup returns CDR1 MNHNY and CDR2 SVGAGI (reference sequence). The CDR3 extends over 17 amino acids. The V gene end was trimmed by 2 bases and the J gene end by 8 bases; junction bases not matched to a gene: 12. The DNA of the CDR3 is TGTGCCAGCAGTTACCTGGGCGGACAGGGGGTTGTCTATGAGCAGTTCTTC. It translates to CASSYLGGQGVVYEQFF.

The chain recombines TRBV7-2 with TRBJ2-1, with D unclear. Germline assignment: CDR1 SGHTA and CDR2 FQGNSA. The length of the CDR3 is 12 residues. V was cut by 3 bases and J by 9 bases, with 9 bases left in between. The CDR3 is CASSFIAGEQFF. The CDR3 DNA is TGTGCCAGCAGCTTCATCGCTGGTGAGCAGTTCTTC.

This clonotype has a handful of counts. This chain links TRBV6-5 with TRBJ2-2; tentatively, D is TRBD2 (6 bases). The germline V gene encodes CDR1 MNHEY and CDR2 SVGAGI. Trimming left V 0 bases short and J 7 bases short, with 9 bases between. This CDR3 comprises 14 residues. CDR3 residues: CASSYSAGRGELFF. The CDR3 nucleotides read TGTGCCAGCAGTTACTCGGCGGGGCGCGGGGAGCTGTTTTTT.

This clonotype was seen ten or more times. The CDR3: CASSFRTSGNNEQFF. In nucleotides, the CDR3 is TGTGCCAGCAGTTTCCGGACTAGCGGGAACAATGAGCAGTTCTTC. The chain joins TRBV27 to TRBJ2-1; TRBD2 agrees at 12 bases. V trimming: 3 bases; J trimming: 5 bases; junction bases outside the gene matches: 2. The CDR3 sequence is 15 residues long. Germline CDR1 is MNHEY and CDR2 is SMNVEV (reference sequence).